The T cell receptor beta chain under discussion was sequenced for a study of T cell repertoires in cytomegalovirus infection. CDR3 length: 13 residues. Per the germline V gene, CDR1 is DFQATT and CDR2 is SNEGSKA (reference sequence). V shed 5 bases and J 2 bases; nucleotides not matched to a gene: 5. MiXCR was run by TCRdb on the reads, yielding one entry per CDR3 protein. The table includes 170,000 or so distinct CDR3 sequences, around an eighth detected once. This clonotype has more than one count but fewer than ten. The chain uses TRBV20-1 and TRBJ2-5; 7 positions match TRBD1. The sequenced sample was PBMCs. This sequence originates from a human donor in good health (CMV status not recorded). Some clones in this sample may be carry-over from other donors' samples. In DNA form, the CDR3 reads TGCAGTGCTTTGGGACAGAAGCAAGAGACCCAGTACTTC. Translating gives CSALGQKQETQYF.